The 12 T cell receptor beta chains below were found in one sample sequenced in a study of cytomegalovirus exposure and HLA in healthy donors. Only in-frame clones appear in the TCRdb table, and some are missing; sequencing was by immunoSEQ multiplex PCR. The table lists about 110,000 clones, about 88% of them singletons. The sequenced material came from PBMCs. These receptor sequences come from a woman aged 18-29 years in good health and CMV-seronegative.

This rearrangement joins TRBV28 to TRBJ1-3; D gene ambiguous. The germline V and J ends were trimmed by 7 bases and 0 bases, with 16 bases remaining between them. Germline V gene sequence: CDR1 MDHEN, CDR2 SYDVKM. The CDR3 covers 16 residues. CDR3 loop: CASTPLGFRSGNTIYF. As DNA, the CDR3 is TGTGCCAGCACCCCTCTGGGCTTCCGCTCTGGAAACACCATATATTTT. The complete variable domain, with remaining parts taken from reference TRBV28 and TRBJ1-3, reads DVKVTQSSRYLVKRTGEKVFLECVQDMDHENMFWYRQDPGLGLRLIYFSYDVKMKEKGDIPEGYSVSREKKERFSLILESASTNQTSMYLCASTPLGFRSGNTIYFGEGSWLTVV.

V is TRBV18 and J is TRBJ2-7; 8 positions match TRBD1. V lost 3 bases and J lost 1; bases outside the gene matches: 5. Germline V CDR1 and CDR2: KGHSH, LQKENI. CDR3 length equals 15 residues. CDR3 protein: CASSPLGTGSYEQYF. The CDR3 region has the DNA TGTGCCAGCTCACCTCTCGGGACAGGATCCTACGAGCAGTACTTC.

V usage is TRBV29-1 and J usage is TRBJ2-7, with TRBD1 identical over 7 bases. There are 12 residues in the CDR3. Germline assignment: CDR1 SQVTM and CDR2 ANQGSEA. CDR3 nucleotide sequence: TGCGGTTTTGCGACAGGGTCCTACGAGCAGTACTTC. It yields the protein CGFATGSYEQYF.

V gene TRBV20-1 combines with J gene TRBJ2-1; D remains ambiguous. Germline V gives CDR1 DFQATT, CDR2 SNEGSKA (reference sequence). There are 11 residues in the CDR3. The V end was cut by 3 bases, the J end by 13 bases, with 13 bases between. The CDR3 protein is CSASWPWQQFF. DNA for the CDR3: TGCAGTGCTAGTTGGCCGTGGCAACAGTTCTTC.

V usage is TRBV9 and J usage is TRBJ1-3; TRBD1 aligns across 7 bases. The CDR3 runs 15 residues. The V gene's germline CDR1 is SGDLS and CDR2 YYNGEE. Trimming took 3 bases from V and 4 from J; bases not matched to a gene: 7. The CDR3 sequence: CASSAPTGYGNTIYF. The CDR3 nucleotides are TGTGCCAGCAGCGCGCCGACAGGGTACGGAAACACCATATATTTT.

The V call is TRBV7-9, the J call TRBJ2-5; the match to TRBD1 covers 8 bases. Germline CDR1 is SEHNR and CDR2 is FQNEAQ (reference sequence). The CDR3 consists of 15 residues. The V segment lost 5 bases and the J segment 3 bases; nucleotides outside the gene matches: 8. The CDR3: CASSRGTGMEETQYF. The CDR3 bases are TGTGCCAGCAGCCGCGGGACAGGCATGGAAGAGACCCAGTACTTC.

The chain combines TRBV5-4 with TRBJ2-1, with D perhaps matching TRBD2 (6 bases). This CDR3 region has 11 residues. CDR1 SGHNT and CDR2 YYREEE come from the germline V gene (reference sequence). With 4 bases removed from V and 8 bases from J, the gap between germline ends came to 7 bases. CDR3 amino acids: CASSRDYEQFF. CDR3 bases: TGTGCCAGCAGCAGGGACTATGAGCAGTTCTTC.

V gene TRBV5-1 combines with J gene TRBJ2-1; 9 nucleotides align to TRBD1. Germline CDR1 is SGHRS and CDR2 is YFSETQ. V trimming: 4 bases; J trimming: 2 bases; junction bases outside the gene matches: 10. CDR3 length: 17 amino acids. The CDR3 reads CASSHGLRTGAYNEQFF. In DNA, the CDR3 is TGCGCCAGCAGCCATGGCCTTCGGACAGGGGCCTACAATGAGCAGTTCTTC.

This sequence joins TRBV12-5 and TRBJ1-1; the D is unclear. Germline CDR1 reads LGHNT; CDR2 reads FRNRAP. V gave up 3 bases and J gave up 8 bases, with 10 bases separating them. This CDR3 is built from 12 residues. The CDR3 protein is CASGFGREEAFF. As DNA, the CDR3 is TGTGCTAGTGGTTTCGGCCGGGAGGAAGCTTTCTTT. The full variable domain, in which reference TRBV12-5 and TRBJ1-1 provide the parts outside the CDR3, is DARVTQTPRHKVTEMGQEVTMRCQPILGHNTVFWYRQTMMQGLELLAYFRNRAPLDDSGMPKDRFSAEMPDATLATLKIQPSEPRDSAVYFCASGFGREEAFFGQGTRLTVV.

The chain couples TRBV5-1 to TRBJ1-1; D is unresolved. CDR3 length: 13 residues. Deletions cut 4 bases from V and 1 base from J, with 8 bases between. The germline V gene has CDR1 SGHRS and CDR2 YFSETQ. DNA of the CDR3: TGCGCCAGCAGCGACGGGGAGAACACTGAAGCTTTCTTT. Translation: CASSDGENTEAFF.

The CDR3 loop reads CASSIGGLSEAFF. CDR3 bases: TGTGCCAGTTCTATCGGGGGGCTGAGTGAAGCTTTCTTT. V and J are TRBV19 and TRBJ1-1, with a weak D call TRBD1 (6 bases). The V gene lost 8 bases and the J gene lost 7 bases, with 17 bases spanning the gap. CDR1 LNHDA and CDR2 SQIVND come from the germline V gene (reference sequence). This CDR3 contains 13 residues.

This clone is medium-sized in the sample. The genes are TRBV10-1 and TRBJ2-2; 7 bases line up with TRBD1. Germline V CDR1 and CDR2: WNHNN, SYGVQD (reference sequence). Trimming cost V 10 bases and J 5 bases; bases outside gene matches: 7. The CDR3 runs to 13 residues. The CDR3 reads CATRQGRTGELFF. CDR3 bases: TGCGCCACCAGACAGGGTCGGACCGGGGAGCTGTTTTTT.